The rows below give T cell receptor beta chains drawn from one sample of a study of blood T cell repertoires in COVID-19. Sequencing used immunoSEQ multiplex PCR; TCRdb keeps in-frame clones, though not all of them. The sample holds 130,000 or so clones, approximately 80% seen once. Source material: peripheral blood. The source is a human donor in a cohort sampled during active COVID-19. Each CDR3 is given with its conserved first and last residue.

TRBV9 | CASSPRQGLETEAFF
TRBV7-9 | CASTLQGLGEQYF
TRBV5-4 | CASSPRQIKNTGELFF
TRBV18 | CASSPLMAPGYEQYF
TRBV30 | CAWIRVVPNYGYTF
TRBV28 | CASSLLLLAGGGGDNEQFF
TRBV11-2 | CASSLGDRAYEQYF
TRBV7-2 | CASSLDFDQPQHF
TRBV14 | CASSHRGSTYEQYF
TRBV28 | CASSISREPYEQYF
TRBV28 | CASKLETQYF
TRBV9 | CASSVQIAGTSTDTQYF
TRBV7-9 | CASRTGDVGYTF
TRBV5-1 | CASSLPQGWQETQYF
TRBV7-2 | CASSLRQGLPAYEQYF
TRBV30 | CAWDPTGGSYEQYF
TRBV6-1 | CASSEARGSGTRGAGELFF
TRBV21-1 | CASSKSNGSGRPQRDTQYF
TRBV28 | CASSLATTWGMSTQYF
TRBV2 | CASSARGTVSENEQFF
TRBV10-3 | CAISESASGGPTQYF
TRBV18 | CASSRTSGSNEQYF
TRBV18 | CASSPGLLAGVRDTQYF
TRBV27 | CASSLYALNEQFF
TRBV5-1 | CASSLDDRNYGYTF
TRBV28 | CASTFLGFGHGLAETQYF
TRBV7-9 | CASSSSSIHNEKLFF
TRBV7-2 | CASSSTIYEQYF
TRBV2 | CASSPFLRQGSSGANVLTF
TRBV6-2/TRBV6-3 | CASSYPTSMQFF
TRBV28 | CASRRQPSYEQYF
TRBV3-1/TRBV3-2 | CASSIDRPGLAWNGEQFF
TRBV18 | CASSRETGENTEAFF
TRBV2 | CASSPPRDRGNNEQFF
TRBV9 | CASSPQGRGYGYTF
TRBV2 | CASSEGSYQPQHF
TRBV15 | CATSRGTSGPTDTQYF
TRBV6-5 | CAHGSSGNTIYF
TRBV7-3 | CATSTSDPYNEQFF
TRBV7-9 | CASSLREGNTEAFF
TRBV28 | CASLRYGRAGRNEQFF
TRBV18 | CASADRQGLMNTEAFF
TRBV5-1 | CASSLRTGGGTEAFF
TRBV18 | CASGSGLAYEQYF
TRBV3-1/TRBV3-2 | CASSYRDYEQYF
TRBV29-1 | CSVAGTGAGEQFF
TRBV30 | CAWSSGGYQPQHF
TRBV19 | CASSDRAREQPQHF
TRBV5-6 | CASSRDRGLTGELFF
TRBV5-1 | CASSPSGRGNIQYF
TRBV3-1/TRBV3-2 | CASSQGIQGAARGYEQYF
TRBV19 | CATRSEGVGVMNTEAFF
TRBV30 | CAWSVPDSSYNSPLHF
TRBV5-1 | CASSWSSGGSYNEQFF
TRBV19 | CASSMVTGTGSGYTF
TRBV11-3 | CASSSRQGGDTQYF
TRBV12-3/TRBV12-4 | CASRTSGTDTQYF
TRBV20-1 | CSASTVRPFLNNEQFF
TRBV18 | CASSQHRRYTGELFF